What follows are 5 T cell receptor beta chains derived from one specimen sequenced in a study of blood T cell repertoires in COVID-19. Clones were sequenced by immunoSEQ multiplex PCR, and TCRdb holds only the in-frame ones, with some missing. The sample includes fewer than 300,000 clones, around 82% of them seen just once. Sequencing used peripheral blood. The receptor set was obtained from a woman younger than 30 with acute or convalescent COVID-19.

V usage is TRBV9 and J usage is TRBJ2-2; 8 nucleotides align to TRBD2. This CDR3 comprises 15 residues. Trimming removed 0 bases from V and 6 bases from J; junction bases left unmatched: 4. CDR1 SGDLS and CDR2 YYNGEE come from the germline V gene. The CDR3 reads CASSVGTSPAGELFF. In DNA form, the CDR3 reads TGTGCCAGCAGCGTAGGGACTAGCCCCGCCGGGGAGCTGTTTTTT. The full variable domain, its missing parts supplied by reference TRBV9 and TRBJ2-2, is DSGVTQTPKHLITATGQRVTLRCSPRSGDLSVYWYQQSLDQGLQFLIQYYNGEERAKGNILERFSAQQFPDLHSELNLSSLELGDSALYFCASSVGTSPAGELFFGEGSRLTVL.

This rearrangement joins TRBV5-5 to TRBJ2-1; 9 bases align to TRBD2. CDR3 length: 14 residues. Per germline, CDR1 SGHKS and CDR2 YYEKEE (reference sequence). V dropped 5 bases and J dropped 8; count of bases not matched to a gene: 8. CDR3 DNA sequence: TGTGCCAGCAGACAGACTAGCGGATCCGATGAGCAGTTCTTC. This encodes CASRQTSGSDEQFF. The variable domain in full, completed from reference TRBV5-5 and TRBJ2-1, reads DAGVTQSPTHLIKTRGQQVTLRCSPISGHKSVSWYQQVLGQGPQFIFQYYEKEERGRGNFPDRFSARQFPNYSSELNVNALLLGDSALYLCASRQTSGSDEQFFGPGTRLTVL.

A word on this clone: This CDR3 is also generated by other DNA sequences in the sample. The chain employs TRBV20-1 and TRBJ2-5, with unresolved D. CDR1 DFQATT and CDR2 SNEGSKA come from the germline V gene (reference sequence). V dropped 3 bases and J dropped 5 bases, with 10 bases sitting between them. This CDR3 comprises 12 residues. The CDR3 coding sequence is TGCAGTGCTAGTCCGACTGGCGAGACCCAGTACTTC. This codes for CSASPTGETQYF.

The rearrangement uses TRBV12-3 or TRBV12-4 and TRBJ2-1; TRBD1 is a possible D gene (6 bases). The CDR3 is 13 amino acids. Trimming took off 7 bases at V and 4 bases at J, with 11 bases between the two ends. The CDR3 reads CASNPDSYNEQFF. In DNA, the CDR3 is TGTGCCAGCAACCCGGACAGTTACAATGAGCAGTTCTTC.

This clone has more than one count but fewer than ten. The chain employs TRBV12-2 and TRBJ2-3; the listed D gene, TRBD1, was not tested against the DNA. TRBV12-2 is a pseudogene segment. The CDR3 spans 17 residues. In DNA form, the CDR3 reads TGTGCAAGTCGCTTCCTACGGACATGTAATTACACAGATACGCAGTATTTT. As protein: CASRFLRTCNYTDTQYF.